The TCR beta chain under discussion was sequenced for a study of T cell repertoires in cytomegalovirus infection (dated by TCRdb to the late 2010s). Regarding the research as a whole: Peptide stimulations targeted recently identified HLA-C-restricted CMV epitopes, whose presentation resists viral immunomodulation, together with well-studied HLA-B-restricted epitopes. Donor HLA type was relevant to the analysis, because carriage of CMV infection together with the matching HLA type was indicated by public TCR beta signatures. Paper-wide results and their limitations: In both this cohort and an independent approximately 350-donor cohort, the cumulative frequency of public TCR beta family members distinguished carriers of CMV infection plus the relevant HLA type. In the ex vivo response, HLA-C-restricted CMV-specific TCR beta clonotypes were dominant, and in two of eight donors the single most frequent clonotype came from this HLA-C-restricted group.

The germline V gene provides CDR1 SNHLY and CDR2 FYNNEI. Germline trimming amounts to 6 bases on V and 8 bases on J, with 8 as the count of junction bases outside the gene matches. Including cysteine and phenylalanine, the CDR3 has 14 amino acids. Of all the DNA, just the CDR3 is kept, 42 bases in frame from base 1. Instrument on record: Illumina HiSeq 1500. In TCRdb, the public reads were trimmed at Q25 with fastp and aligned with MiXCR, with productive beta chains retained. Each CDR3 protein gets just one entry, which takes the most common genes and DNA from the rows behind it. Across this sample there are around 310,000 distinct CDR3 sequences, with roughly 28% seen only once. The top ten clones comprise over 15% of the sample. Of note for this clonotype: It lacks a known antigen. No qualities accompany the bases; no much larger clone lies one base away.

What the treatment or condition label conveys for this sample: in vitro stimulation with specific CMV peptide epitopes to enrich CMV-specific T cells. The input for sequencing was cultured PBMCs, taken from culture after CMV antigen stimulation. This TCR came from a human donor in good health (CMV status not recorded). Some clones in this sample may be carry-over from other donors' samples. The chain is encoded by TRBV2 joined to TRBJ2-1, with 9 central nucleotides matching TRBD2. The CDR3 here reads CASRGTSLADEQFF. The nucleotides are TGTGCCAGCAGGGGGACTAGCCTCGCCGATGAGCAGTTCTTC.